This paragraph covers one T cell receptor beta chain sequence. Original handling: For nucleated cells, counts were estimated from reference gene primer amplification. The protocol was immunoSEQ multiplex PCR, while the TCRdb copy is restricted to in-frame clones and leaves out a portion. V, J and clone size reflect that table, while D and trimming were determined from the DNA. The table includes some 150,000 clones, 65% to 85% detected once. Per germline, CDR1 SGHDT and CDR2 YYEEEE. Deletions cut 2 bases from V and 3 bases from J, with 14 bases between. The CDR3 runs to 15 residues. This record belongs to a study of blood T cell repertoires in COVID-19. Study at large: There were acute and convalescent COVID-19 samples, and they came from the United States, Italy and Spain. In each case, the material was cDNA or gDNA derived from T cells, B-cell-depleted T cells, or PBMCs.

The source of this sequence is a human donor in a cohort sampled during active COVID-19. The sequenced sample was peripheral blood. The chain has TRBV5-6 and TRBJ1-2; tentatively, D is TRBD1 (5 bases). DNA for the CDR3: TGTGCCAGCAGCTTTACCAGGGCGGATTACTATGGCTACACCTTC. Residues: CASSFTRADYYGYTF.